This T cell receptor beta chain was captured in a study of beta chain features in type 1 diabetes. Since all of the isolated RNA was reverse transcribed, expressed TCRB transcripts were what got sequenced. This table comes from immunoSEQ multiplex PCR, and its TCRdb copy is limited to in-frame clones, with some not included. The sample lists some 360,000 clones, 20% occurring once. This CDR3 has 14 amino acids. Germline V gene sequence: CDR1 LNHDA, CDR2 SQIVND (reference sequence). V gave up 6 bases and J gave up 5 bases, with 14 bases separating them. This clone was detected only a few times. The source material was naive CD4+ T cells from blood. The sequence was collected from a young woman in good health. The V call is TRBV19, the J call TRBJ1-5; D gene ambiguous. The CDR3 sequence is CASSSTRSDQPQHF. The CDR3 DNA sequence: TGTGCCAGTAGCTCGACAAGGTCGGATCAGCCCCAGCATTTT.